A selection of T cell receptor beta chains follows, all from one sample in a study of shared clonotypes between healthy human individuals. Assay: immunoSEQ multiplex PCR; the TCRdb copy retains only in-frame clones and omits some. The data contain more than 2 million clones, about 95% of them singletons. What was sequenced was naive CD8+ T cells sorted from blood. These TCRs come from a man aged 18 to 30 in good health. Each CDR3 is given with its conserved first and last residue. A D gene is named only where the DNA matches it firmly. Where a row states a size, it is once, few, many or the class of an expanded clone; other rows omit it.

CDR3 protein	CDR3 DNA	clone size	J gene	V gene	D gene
CASSLGSGLAVYNEQFF	TGTGCCAGCAGCTTAGGTTCGGGACTAGCGGTGTACAATGAGCAGTTCTTC	NA	TRBJ2-1	TRBV11-2	TRBD2
CASSYSSEGLGGELFF	TGTGCCAGCAGTTACTCGTCCGAGGGATTGGGCGGGGAGCTGTTTTTT	NA	TRBJ2-2	TRBV6-5	NA
CASRSSAGLLTGEQYF	TGTGCCAGCAGATCCTCAGCGGGGCTTTTGACTGGCGAGCAGTACTTC	NA	TRBJ2-7	TRBV2	TRBD2
CASSIGTGFSYGYTF	TGTGCCAGTAGTATTGGGACAGGGTTCTCCTATGGCTACACCTTC	NA	TRBJ1-2	TRBV19	TRBD1
CAISETDREGQPQHF	TGTGCCATCAGTGAGACCGACAGGGAAGGTCAGCCCCAGCATTTT	NA	TRBJ1-5	TRBV10-3	TRBD1
CASSVEDSFNEKLFF	TGTGCCAGCAGCGTAGAAGACAGCTTTAATGAAAAACTGTTTTTT	NA	TRBJ1-4	TRBV9	NA
CASSWTGDPYEQYF	TGTGCCAGCAGCTGGACAGGGGATCCCTACGAGCAGTACTTC	NA	TRBJ2-7	TRBV6-5	TRBD1
CSARVGSEQFF	TGCAGTGCTAGAGTAGGCAGTGAGCAGTTCTTC	NA	TRBJ2-1	TRBV20-1	NA
CASSPFGAVGYGYTF	TGCGCCAGCAGCCCTTTTGGGGCTGTTGGCTATGGCTACACCTTC	NA	TRBJ1-2	TRBV5-1	NA
CASRRTGDDEQYF	TGTGCCAGCAGGCGGACAGGTGACGACGAGCAGTACTTC	once	TRBJ2-7	TRBV27	TRBD1
CASAPTSGTPGTGELFF	TGTGCCAGCGCGCCAACTAGCGGGACCCCAGGCACCGGGGAGCTGTTTTTT	NA	TRBJ2-2	TRBV2	TRBD2
CSVVRPDTGELFF	TGCAGCGTTGTGCGACCAGACACCGGGGAGCTGTTTTTT	NA	TRBJ2-2	TRBV29-1	NA
CASSTTYGANEKLFF	TGTGCCAGCAGCACTACCTACGGCGCTAATGAAAAACTGTTTTTT	NA	TRBJ1-4	TRBV7-8	NA
CASSQLSGPSSYNEQFF	TGCGCCAGCAGCCAACTATCCGGACCAAGCTCCTACAATGAGCAGTTCTTC	NA	TRBJ2-1	TRBV4-1	NA
CASSLWAGDFDEQYF	TGTGCCAGCAGCTTGTGGGCAGGGGATTTCGACGAGCAGTACTTC	NA	TRBJ2-7	TRBV5-5	NA
CASSEWEGAGNQPQHF	TGCGCCAGCAGTGAGTGGGAGGGGGCGGGCAATCAGCCCCAGCATTTT	NA	TRBJ1-5	TRBV10-2	TRBD1
CASSQEVGLAGEQFF	TGTGCCAGCAGCCAAGAGGTCGGGCTAGCGGGGGAACAGTTCTTC	NA	TRBJ2-1	TRBV4-2	TRBD2
CASRTVGGPEAFF	TGTGCCAGCAGGACCGTCGGGGGCCCTGAAGCTTTCTTT	NA	TRBJ1-1	TRBV6-1	NA
CASSQLTDYNSPLHF	TGCGCCAGCAGCCAATTGACCGACTATAATTCACCCCTCCACTTT	once	TRBJ1-6	TRBV4-3	NA
CASSLRTREGTDTQYF	TGTGCCAGCAGCCTCCGGACTCGAGAAGGCACAGATACGCAGTATTTT	NA	TRBJ2-3	TRBV5-4	NA
CASSLTTGTPGGYTF	TGTGCCAGCAGCTTAACGACGGGCACTCCCGGGGGCTACACCTTC	NA	TRBJ1-2	TRBV7-3	NA
CASSPPLEDGTDTQYF	TGTGCCAGCTCACCACCCCTGGAGGATGGGACAGATACGCAGTATTTT	NA	TRBJ2-3	TRBV18	NA
CASSLRQGMNTEAFF	TGTGCCAGCAGCTTAAGACAGGGAATGAACACTGAAGCTTTCTTT	NA	TRBJ1-1	TRBV7-9	TRBD1
CASSAGGTTEAFF	TGTGCCAGTAGCGCAGGGGGAACCACTGAAGCTTTCTTT	NA	TRBJ1-1	TRBV19	TRBD1
CASSPPGQEDGYTF	TGTGCCAGCAGCCCACCGGGACAGGAGGATGGCTACACCTTC	NA	TRBJ1-2	TRBV5-6	TRBD1
CASSDPGLAGAGTDTQYF	TGCGCCAGCAGTGACCCGGGACTAGCGGGAGCGGGCACAGATACGCAGTATTTT	once	TRBJ2-3	TRBV10-2	TRBD2
CASSRRGYEQYF	TGTGCCAGCAGCCGTCGGGGCTACGAGCAGTACTTC	NA	TRBJ2-7	TRBV7-9	NA
CASSLGNYGYTF	TGTGCCAGCAGCTTGGGTAACTATGGCTACACCTTC	NA	TRBJ1-2	TRBV5-4	NA
CASSSRAFF	TGTGCCAGCAGCTCGAGGGCTTTCTTT	NA	TRBJ1-1	TRBV27	NA
CASSLSLPRDTEAFF	TGTGCCAGCAGCTTATCCCTACCGCGGGACACTGAAGCTTTCTTT	NA	TRBJ1-1	TRBV7-8	NA
CASSPLLTGSEQYF	TGTGCCAGCAGTCCCCTTCTTACCGGGAGCGAGCAGTACTTC	NA	TRBJ2-7	TRBV27	NA
CASCQGETDSPLHF	TGTGCCAGTTGCCAGGGGGAAACCGATTCACCCCTCCACTTT	once	TRBJ1-6	TRBV19	TRBD1
CASSRKAADTQYF	TGTGCCAGCAGTCGAAAGGCGGCAGATACGCAGTATTTT	NA	TRBJ2-3	TRBV6-5	NA
CASSYSAGAANSPLHF	TGTGCCAGCAGTTACTCGGCGGGGGCGGCTAATTCACCCCTCCACTTT	NA	TRBJ1-6	TRBV6-6	NA
CASSLRDSGNEQYF	TGTGCCAGCAGTTTACGGGACAGTGGAAACGAGCAGTACTTC	NA	TRBJ2-7	TRBV27	TRBD1
CASSLDSTYEQYF	TGTGCCAGCAGCTTAGACTCCACCTACGAGCAGTACTTC	NA	TRBJ2-7	TRBV5-4	NA
CASSPRDMESYEQYF	TGTGCCAGCAGCCCCCGGGACATGGAATCCTACGAGCAGTACTTC	NA	TRBJ2-7	TRBV11-2	NA
CASSFHSSNQPQHF	TGTGCCAGCAGCTTTCATAGCAGCAATCAGCCCCAGCATTTT	NA	TRBJ1-5	TRBV5-5	NA
CASSSPGGSNQPQHF	TGTGCTAGCAGCTCCCCAGGGGGTAGCAATCAGCCCCAGCATTTT	NA	TRBJ1-5	TRBV7-7	TRBD1
CASSPGGSSYEQYF	TGTGCCAGTAGTCCGGGGGGCAGCTCCTACGAGCAGTACTTC	NA	TRBJ2-7	TRBV19	NA
CASSLGTSKTSYEQYF	TGCGCCAGCAGCTTGGGGACTTCCAAGACGTCCTACGAGCAGTACTTC	NA	TRBJ2-7	TRBV5-1	NA
CAWSVIWVEQYF	TGTGCCTGGAGTGTAATATGGGTGGAGCAGTACTTC	NA	TRBJ2-7	TRBV30	NA
CASSIEPVQETQYF	TGTGCCAGTAGTATAGAACCGGTCCAAGAGACCCAGTACTTC	NA	TRBJ2-5	TRBV19	NA